Reported below is one TCR beta chain. This entry comes from a study of blood T cell repertoires in COVID-19. Study as a whole: The study drew acute and convalescent COVID-19 samples from the United States, Italy and Spain. The cDNA or gDNA used as material had been derived from T cells, B-cell-depleted T cells, or PBMCs.

Between the trimmed V and J ends, which lost 6 bases and 5 bases, there was a span of 16 bases. CDR3 length: 13 residues. The V gene's germline CDR1 is SQVTM and CDR2 ANQGSEA. In the authors' workflow: Amplifying reference gene primers gave estimates of nucleated cell counts. Method: immunoSEQ multiplex PCR; TCRdb's copy keeps in-frame clones and lacks some. That table supplies the V and J calls and clone size; D and trimming were determined from the DNA. The table has a few hundred thousand clones, almost 90% seen once. The origin of this receptor is a man older than 75 with acute or convalescent COVID-19. Sequenced: peripheral blood. This chain joins TRBV29-1 and TRBJ2-5; maybe TRBD1 (5 bases). The CDR3 DNA sequence: TGCAGCGTAGGACAACCCTATAGGGAGACCCAGTACTTC. Its translation is CSVGQPYRETQYF.